This TCR beta chain was retrieved from a study of blood T cell repertoires in COVID-19. Study in general: Researchers got acute and convalescent COVID-19 samples from the United States, Italy and Spain.

Assay used: immunoSEQ multiplex PCR; TCRdb lists only in-frame clones, some missing. This sample has some 72,000 clones, with more than 75% found just once. The sequencing sample was made of peripheral blood. The sequence was collected from a man between 50 and 59 years old with active or convalescent COVID-19.

The CDR3 DNA reads TGTGCCAGCAGTCCAAGGGGGTTCTCCTACGAGCAGTACTTC. This gives the protein CASSPRGFSYEQYF. This sequence joins TRBV27 and TRBJ2-7; tentatively, D is TRBD1 (6 bases). The germline V gene has CDR1 MNHEY and CDR2 SMNVEV (reference sequence). CDR3 size: 14 residues. Trimming shortened V by 5 bases and J by 0 bases, and 11 bases separated the two germline ends.